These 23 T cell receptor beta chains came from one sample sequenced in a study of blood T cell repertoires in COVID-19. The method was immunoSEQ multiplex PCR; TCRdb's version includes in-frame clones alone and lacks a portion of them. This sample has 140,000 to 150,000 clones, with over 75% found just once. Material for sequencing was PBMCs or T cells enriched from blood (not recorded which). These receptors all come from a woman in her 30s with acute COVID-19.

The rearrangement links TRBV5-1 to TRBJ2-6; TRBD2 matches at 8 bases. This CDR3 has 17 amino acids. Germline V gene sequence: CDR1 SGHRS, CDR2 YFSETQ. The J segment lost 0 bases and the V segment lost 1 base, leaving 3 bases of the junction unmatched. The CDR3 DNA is TGCGCCAGCAGCTTGACTAGCGGTAACTCTGGGGCCAACGTCCTGACTTTC. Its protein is CASSLTSGNSGANVLTF.

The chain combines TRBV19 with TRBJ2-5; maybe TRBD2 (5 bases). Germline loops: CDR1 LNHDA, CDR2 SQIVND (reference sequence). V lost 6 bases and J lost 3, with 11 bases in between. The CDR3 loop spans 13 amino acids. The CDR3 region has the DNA TGTGCCAGTAGGGACTTTTCGAAAGAGACCCAGTACTTC. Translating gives CASRDFSKETQYF.

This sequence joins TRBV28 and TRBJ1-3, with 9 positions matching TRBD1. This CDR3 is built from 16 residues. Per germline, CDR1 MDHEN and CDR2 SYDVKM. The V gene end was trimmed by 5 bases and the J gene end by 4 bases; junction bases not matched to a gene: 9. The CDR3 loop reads CASSPAQGAIGNTIYF. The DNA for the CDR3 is TGTGCCAGCAGTCCGGCACAGGGGGCTATAGGAAACACCATATATTTT.

The CDR3 DNA sequence: TGCAGCGTTGTTTGGGGGGGGAATACAGATACGCAGTATTTT. This sequence encodes CSVVWGGNTDTQYF. The chain combines TRBV29-1 with TRBJ2-3, with TRBD2 identical over 7 bases. Trimming cost V 4 bases and J 3 bases; bases outside gene matches: 7. This CDR3 is 14 amino acids long. CDR1 is SQVTM and CDR2 is ANQGSEA in the germline V gene.

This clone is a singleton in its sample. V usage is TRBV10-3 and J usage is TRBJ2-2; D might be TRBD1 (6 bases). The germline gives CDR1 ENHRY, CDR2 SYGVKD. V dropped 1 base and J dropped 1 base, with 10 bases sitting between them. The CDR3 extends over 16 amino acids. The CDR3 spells CAISEFSRGNTGELFF. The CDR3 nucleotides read TGTGCCATCAGTGAGTTTAGCAGGGGGAACACCGGGGAGCTGTTTTTT.

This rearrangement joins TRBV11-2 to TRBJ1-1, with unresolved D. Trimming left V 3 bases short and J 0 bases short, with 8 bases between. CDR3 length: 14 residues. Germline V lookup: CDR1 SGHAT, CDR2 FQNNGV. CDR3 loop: CASSFRGMNTEAFF. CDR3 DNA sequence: TGTGCCAGCAGCTTCCGGGGAATGAACACTGAAGCTTTCTTT.

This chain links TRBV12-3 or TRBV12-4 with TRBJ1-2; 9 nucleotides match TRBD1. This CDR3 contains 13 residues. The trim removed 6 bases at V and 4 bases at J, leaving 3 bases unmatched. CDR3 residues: CASRVTGGYGYTF. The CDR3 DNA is TGTGCCAGCAGGGTGACAGGGGGCTATGGCTACACCTTC.

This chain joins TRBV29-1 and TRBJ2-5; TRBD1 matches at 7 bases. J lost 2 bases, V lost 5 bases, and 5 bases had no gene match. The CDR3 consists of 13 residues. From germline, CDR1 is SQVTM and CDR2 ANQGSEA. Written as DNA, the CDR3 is TGCAGCGTTCTCGGACAGGTACAAGAGACCCAGTACTTC. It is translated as CSVLGQVQETQYF.

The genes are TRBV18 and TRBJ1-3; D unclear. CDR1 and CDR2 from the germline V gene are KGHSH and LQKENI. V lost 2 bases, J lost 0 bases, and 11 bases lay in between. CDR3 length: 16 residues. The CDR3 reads CASSPSETNSGNTIYF. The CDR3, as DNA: TGTGCCAGCTCACCATCAGAAACGAACTCTGGAAACACCATATATTTT. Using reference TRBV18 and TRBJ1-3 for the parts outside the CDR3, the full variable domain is NAGVMQNPRHLVRRRGQEARLRCSPMKGHSHVYWYRQLPEEGLKFMVYLQKENIIDESGMPKERFSAEFPKEGPSILRIQQVVRGDSAAYFCASSPSETNSGNTIYFGEGSWLTVV.

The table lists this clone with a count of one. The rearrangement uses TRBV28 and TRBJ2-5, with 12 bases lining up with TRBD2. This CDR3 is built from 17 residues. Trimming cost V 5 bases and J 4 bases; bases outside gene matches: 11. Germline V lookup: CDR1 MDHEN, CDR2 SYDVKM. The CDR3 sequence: CASSPALGLAGGETQYF. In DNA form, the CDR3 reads TGTGCCAGCAGTCCAGCCCTGGGACTAGCGGGTGGAGAGACCCAGTACTTC. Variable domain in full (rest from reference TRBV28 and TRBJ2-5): DVKVTQSSRYLVKRTGEKVFLECVQDMDHENMFWYRQDPGLGLRLIYFSYDVKMKEKGDIPEGYSVSREKKERFSLILESASTNQTSMYLCASSPALGLAGGETQYFGPGTRLLVL.

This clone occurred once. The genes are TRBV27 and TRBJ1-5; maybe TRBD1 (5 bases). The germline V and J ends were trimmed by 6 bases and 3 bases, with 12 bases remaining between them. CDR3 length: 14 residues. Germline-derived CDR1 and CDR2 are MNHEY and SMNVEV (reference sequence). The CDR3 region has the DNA TGTGCCAGCAGCCTAAGGGGTGCCAATCAGCCCCAGCATTTT. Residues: CASSLRGANQPQHF.

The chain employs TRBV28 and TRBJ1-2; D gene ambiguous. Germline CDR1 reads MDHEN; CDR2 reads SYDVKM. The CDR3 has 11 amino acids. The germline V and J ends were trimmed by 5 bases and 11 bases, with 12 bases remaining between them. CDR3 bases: TGTGCCAGCAGTATTGAGGGAAGATACACCTTC. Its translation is CASSIEGRYTF.

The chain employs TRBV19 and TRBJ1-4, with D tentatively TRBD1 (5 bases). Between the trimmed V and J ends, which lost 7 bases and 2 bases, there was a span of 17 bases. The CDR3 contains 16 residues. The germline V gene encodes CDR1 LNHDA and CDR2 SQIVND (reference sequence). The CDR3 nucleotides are TGTGCCAGTACCCCACGCGGTGGGGCGACTAATGAAAAACTGTTTTTT. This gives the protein CASTPRGGATNEKLFF.

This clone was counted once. DNA for the CDR3: TGCGCCAGCAGCTCGACGGACAGAATGAACACTGAAGCTTTCTTT. It is translated as CASSSTDRMNTEAFF. The chain is built from TRBV5-1 and TRBJ1-1; tentative D call: TRBD1 (6 bases). CDR1 SGHRS and CDR2 YFSETQ come from the germline V gene. This CDR3 has 15 residues. V shed 3 bases and J shed 0 bases, with 12 bases lying between them.

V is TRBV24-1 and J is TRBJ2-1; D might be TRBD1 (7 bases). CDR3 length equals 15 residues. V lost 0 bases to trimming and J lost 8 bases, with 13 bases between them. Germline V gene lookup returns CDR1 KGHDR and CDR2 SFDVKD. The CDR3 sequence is CATSDLTGEDHEQFF. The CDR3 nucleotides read TGTGCCACCAGTGATTTGACAGGGGAGGACCATGAGCAGTTCTTC.

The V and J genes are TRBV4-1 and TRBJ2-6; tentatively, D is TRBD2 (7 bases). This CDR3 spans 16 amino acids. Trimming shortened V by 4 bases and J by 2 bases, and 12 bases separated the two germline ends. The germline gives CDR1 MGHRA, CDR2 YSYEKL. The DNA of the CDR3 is TGCGCCAGCAGCCCTGGGGGGGCTGCTGGGGCCAACGTCCTGACTTTC. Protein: CASSPGGAAGANVLTF.

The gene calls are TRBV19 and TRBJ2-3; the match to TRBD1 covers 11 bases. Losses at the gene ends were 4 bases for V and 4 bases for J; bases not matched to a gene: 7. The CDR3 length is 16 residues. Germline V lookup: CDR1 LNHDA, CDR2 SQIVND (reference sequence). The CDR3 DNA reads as TGTGCCAGTAGTAATCCTGGGACAGGGGGTGCAGATACGCAGTATTTT. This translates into CASSNPGTGGADTQYF. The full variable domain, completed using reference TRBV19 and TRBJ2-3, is DGGITQSPKYLFRKEGQNVTLSCEQNLNHDAMYWYRQDPGQGLRLIYYSQIVNDFQKGDIAEGYSVSREKKESFPLTVTSAQKNPTAFYLCASSNPGTGGADTQYFGPGTRLTVL.

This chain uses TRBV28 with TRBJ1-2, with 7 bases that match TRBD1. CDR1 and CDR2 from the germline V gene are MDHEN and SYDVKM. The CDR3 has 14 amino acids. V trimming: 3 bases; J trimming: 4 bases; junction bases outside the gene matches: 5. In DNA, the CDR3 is TGTGCCAGCAGTTTCGGTGACAGGGCCTATGGCTACACCTTC. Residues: CASSFGDRAYGYTF.

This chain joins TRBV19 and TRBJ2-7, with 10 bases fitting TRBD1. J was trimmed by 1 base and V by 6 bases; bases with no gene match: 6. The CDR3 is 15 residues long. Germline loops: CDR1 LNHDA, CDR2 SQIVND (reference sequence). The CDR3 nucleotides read TGTGCCAGTAGGCCTGGGACAGGGGTATCCTACGAGCAGTACTTC. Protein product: CASRPGTGVSYEQYF. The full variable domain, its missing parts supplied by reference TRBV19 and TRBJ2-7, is DGGITQSPKYLFRKEGQNVTLSCEQNLNHDAMYWYRQDPGQGLRLIYYSQIVNDFQKGDIAEGYSVSREKKESFPLTVTSAQKNPTAFYLCASRPGTGVSYEQYFGPGTRLTVT.

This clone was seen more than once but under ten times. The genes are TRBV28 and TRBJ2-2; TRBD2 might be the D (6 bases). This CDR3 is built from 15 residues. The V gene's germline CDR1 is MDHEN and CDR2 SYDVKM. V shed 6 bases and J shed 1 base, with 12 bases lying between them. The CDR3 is CASRTGLMNTGELFF. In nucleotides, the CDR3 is TGTGCCAGCAGGACGGGACTTATGAACACCGGGGAGCTGTTTTTT. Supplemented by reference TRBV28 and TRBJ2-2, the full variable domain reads DVKVTQSSRYLVKRTGEKVFLECVQDMDHENMFWYRQDPGLGLRLIYFSYDVKMKEKGDIPEGYSVSREKKERFSLILESASTNQTSMYLCASRTGLMNTGELFFGEGSRLTVL.

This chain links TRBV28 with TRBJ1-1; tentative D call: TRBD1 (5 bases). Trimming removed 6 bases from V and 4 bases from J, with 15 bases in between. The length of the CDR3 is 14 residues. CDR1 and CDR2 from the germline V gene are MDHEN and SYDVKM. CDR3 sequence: CASRSVGGSTEAFF. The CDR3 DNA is TGTGCCAGCAGATCCGTGGGGGGATCCACTGAAGCTTTCTTT.

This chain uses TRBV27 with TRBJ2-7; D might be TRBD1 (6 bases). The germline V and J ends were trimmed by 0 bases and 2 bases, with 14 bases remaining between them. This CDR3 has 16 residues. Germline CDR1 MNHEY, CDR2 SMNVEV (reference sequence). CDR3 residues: CASSLSNRVSTYEQYF. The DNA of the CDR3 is TGTGCCAGCAGTTTATCGAACAGGGTCTCAACCTACGAGCAGTACTTC.

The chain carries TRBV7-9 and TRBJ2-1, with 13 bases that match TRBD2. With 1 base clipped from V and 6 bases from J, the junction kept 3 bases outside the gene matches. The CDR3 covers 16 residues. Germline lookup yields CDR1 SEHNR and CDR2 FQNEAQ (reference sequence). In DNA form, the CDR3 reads TGTGCCAGCAGCTTAGTTGGGACTAGCGGGGTCAATGAGCAGTTCTTC. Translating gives CASSLVGTSGVNEQFF. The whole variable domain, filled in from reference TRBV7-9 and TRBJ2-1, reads DTGVSQNPRHKITKRGQNVTFRCDPISEHNRLYWYRQTLGQGPEFLTYFQNEAQLEKSRLLSDRFSAERPKGSFSTLEIQRTEQGDSAMYLCASSLVGTSGVNEQFFGPGTRLTVL.